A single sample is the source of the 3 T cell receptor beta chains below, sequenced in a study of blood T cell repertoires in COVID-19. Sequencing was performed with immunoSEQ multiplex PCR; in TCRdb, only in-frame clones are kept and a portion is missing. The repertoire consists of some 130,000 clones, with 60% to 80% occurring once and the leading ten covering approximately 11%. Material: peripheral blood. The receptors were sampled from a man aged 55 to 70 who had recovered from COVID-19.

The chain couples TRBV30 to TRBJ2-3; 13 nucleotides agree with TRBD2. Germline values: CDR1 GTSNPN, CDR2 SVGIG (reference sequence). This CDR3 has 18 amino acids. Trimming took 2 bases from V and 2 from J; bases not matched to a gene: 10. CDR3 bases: TGTGCCTGGAGTCCACCCCCTGGACTAGCGGGGGCCACAGATACGCAGTATTTT. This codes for CAWSPPPGLAGATDTQYF.

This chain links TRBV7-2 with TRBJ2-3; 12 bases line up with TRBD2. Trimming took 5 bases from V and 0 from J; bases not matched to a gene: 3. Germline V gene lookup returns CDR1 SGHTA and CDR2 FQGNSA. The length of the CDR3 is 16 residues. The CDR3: CASSILAGGSTDTQYF. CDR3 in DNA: TGTGCCAGCAGCATACTAGCGGGAGGCAGCACAGATACGCAGTATTTT.

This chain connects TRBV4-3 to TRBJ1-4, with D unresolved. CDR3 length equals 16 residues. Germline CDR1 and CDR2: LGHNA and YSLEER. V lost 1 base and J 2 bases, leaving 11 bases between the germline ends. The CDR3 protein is CASSQAPRATNEKLFF. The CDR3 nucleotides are TGCGCCAGCAGCCAAGCCCCGAGGGCCACTAATGAAAAACTGTTTTTT.